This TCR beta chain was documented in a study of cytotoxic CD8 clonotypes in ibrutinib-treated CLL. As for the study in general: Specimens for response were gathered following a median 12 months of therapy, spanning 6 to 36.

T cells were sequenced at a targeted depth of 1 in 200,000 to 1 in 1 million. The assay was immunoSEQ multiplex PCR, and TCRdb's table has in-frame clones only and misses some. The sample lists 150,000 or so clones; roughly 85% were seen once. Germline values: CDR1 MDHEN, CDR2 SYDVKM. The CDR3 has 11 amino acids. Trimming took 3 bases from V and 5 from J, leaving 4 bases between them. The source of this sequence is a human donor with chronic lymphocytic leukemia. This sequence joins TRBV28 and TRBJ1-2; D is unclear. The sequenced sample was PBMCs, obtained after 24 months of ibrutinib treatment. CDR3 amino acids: CASSFEYGYTF. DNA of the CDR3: TGTGCCAGCAGTTTTGAGTATGGCTACACCTTC.